This T cell receptor (beta chain) emerged from a study of blood T cells in healthy people across ages. Study-wide points: Aged donors had fewer naive CD4+ cells and lower diversity than long-lived donors.

This clonotype was observed a few times. No antigen is known for it. At least 6.5 million PBMCs were isolated per sample. The CDR3 is 14 amino acids. Germline-derived CDR1 and CDR2 are MNHNY and SVGAGI (reference sequence). Trimming shortened V by 6 bases and J by 6 bases, and 17 bases separated the two germline ends. The use of a sample-barcoded 5' primer and a J-beta primer mix characterized a second PCR of roughly 6 to 11 cycles. Through a template-switch adaptor with 12 random nucleotides, each cDNA molecule received a tag. TCRdb independently ran MiXCR on the 5' RACE reads; one entry per CDR3 protein. There are some 1.8 million distinct CDR3 sequences in the sample; 35% to 50% occur only once, and 23% lies in the top ten.

The source is a human donor in good health. Sequencing input: blood. J is TRBJ1-2 and V is TRBV6-6; D is possibly TRBD1 (5 bases). CDR3: CASRGTTEVDGYTF. CDR3 nucleotides: TGTGCCAGCAGGGGGACGACAGAGGTCGATGGCTACACCTTC.